The clone carrying this TCR beta chain was seen only a few times. V lost 2 bases, J lost 5 bases, and 8 bases stayed unmatched. The CDR3 is 16 amino acids. In germline, CDR1 is KGHDR, CDR2 SFDVKD. This sample stems from a study of blood T cell repertoires in COVID-19. Study-level information: COVID-19 samples collected from the United States, Italy and Spain covered acute and convalescent phases. PBMCs, B-cell-depleted T cells, or T cells provided the cDNA or gDNA that made up the material.

Produced via immunoSEQ multiplex PCR; TCRdb's table is partial and in-frame only. The table includes about 240,000 clones, approximately 80% detected once. The origin of this receptor is a woman at least 80 years old with acute or convalescent COVID-19. Sequencing was performed on peripheral blood. V is TRBV24-1 and J is TRBJ2-1, with 7 bases identical to TRBD2. DNA for the CDR3: TGTGCCACCAGTGATTACCGAGCGGGACCCGACAATGAGCAGTTCTTC. It is translated as CATSDYRAGPDNEQFF.